The clone carrying this T cell receptor beta chain appeared a few times. The antigen is undetermined. Profiled with immunoSEQ multiplex PCR; TCRdb holds only in-frame clones, not every one. The data contain roughly 70,000 clones, about 80% of them singletons. The source of the sample is a study of a mutant IDH1 vaccine in newly diagnosed glioma. Overall study results and limits: Patients mounted vaccine-induced immune responses in 90% to 95% of cases.

Stated time point: week 23, last vaccination. Each dose of the vaccine consisted of 300 ug of mutant IDH1 20-mer peptide, with topical imiquimod. In germline, CDR1 is SEHNR, CDR2 FQNEAQ (reference sequence). The CDR3 spans 12 residues. V dropped 5 bases and J dropped 2 bases, with 6 bases sitting between them. This rearrangement joins TRBV7-9 to TRBJ1-1; the D is unclear. The source is a man in his late teens or twenties with glioma. Sequences were derived from PBMCs, sampled from a glioma patient whose treatment included an IDH1 peptide vaccine. The CDR3 DNA follows: TGTGCCAGCAGCCCGCATAACACTGAAGCTTTCTTT. This encodes CASSPHNTEAFF.